Listed here are 5 T cell receptor beta chains from one sample, sequenced in a study of CD8 T cells in Susac syndrome. Reverse transcription used roughly 0.45 to 1 ug RNA and random hexamers. TCRdb reprocessed the immunoSEQ multiplex PCR reads via MiXCR and lists one record per CDR3 protein. The sample yields 50,000 or so distinct CDR3 sequences, just over 90% seen once. The sample consisted of CD8+ T cells from PBMCs. These receptors were collected from a human donor with multiple sclerosis.

This chain joins TRBV7-9 and TRBJ2-4, with D unresolved. Germline CDR1 is SEHNR and CDR2 is FQNEAQ (reference sequence). The length of the CDR3 is 16 residues. V lost 1 base, J lost 0 bases, and 10 bases lay in between. The CDR3 bases are TGTGCCAGCAGCTTAGGACACCAACTAGCCAAAAACATTCAGTACTTC. Protein: CASSLGHQLAKNIQYF.

The chain employs TRBV4-3 and TRBJ2-2; D is perhaps TRBD2 (5 bases). CDR3 length: 18 amino acids. V shed 0 bases and J shed 0 bases, with 14 bases lying between them. CDR1 is LGHNA and CDR2 is YSLEER in the germline V gene. The CDR3 DNA follows: TGCGCCAGCAGCCAAGATCCCTTCGAGGGCTCGAACACCGGGGAGCTGTTTTTT. Encoded protein: CASSQDPFEGSNTGELFF.

The chain uses TRBV11-2 and TRBJ1-1, with 7 bases fitting TRBD1. The CDR3 has 14 amino acids. The V and J ends lost 5 bases and 7 bases, in that order; junction bases with no gene match: 10. The germline CDR1 and CDR2 sequences are SGHAT and FQNNGV. CDR3 protein: CASSRGRGRNEAFF. The CDR3 DNA reads as TGTGCCAGCAGCCGAGGCAGGGGGAGGAATGAAGCTTTCTTT.

This clonotype turned up a few times. The chain uses TRBV12-3 or TRBV12-4 and TRBJ2-7; possibly TRBD1 for D (6 bases). Trimming left V 1 base short and J 7 bases short, with 14 bases between. The length of the CDR3 is 14 residues. Here the CDR3 reads CASSLDGTRQEQYF. Here the CDR3 DNA reads TGTGCCAGCAGTTTAGACGGGACAAGGCAAGAGCAGTACTTC.

CDR3 loop: CASSEERGNEQYF. CDR3 nucleotides: TGTGCCAGCAGTGAGGAGCGGGGGAACGAGCAGTACTTC. The chain links TRBV2 to TRBJ2-7; 8 positions match TRBD2. From germline, CDR1 is SNHLY and CDR2 FYNNEI. With 3 bases clipped from V and 5 bases from J, the junction kept 3 bases outside the gene matches. The CDR3 covers 13 residues.